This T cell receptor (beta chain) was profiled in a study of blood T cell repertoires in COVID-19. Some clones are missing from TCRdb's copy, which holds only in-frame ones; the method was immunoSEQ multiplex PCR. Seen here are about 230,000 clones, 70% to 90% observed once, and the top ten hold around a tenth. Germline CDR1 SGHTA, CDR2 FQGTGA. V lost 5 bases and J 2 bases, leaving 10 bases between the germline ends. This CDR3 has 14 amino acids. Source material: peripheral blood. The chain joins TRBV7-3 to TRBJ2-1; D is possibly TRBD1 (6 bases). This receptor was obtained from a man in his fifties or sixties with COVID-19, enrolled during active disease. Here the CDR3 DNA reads TGTGCCAGCAGCCCCGGGACAACCTACAATGAGCAGTTCTTC. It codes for CASSPGTTYNEQFF.